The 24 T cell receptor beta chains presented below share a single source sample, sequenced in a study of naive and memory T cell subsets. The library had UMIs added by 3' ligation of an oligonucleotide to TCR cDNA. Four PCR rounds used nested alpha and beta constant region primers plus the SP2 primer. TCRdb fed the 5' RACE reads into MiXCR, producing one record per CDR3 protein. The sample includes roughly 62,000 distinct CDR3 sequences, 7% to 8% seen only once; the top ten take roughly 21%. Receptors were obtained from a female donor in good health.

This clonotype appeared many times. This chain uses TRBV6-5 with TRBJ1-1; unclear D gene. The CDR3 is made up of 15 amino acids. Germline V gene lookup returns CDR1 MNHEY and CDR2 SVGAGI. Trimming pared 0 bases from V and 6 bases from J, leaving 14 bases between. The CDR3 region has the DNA TGTGCCAGCAGTTACTCGACCACAAGAAGCGCTGAAGCTTTCTTT. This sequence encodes CASSYSTTRSAEAFF.

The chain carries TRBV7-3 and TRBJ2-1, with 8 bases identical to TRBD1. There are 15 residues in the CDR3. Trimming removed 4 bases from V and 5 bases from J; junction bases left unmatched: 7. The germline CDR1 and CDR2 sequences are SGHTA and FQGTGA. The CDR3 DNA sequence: TGTGCCAGCAGCTCGACAGGGGACAGCGACAATGAGCAGTTCTTC. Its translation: CASSSTGDSDNEQFF.

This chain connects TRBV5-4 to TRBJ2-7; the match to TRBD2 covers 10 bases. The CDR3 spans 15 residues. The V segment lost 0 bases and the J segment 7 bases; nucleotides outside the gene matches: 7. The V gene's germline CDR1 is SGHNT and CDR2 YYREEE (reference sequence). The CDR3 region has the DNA TGTGCCAGCAGCTTGGCTAGCGGGAGATATGGTGAGCAGTACTTC. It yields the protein CASSLASGRYGEQYF.

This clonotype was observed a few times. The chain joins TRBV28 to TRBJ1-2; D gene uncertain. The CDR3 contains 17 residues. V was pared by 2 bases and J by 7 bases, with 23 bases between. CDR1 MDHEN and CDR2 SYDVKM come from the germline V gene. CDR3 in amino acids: CASSLNLREGVFLGYTF. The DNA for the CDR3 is TGTGCCAGCAGTTTAAATCTACGTGAGGGTGTGTTCCTTGGCTACACCTTC.

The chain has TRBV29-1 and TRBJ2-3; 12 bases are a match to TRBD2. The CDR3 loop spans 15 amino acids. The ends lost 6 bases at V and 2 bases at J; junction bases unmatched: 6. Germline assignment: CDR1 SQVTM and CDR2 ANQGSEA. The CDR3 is CSVAGLAGYTDTQYF. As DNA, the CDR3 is TGCAGCGTCGCGGGACTAGCGGGTTACACAGATACGCAGTATTTT.

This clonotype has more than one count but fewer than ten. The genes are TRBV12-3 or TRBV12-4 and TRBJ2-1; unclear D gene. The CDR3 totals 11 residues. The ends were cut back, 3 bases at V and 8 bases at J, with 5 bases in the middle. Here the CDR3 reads CASSLLDEQFF. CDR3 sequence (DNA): TGTGCCAGCAGTTTGCTTGATGAGCAGTTCTTC.

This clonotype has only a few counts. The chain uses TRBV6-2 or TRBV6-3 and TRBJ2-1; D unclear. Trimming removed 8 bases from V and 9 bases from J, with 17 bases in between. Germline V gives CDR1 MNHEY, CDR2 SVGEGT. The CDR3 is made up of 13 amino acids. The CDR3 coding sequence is TGTGCCAGCCTCACTCCCGCGTCCCGTGAGCAGTTCTTC. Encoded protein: CASLTPASREQFF.

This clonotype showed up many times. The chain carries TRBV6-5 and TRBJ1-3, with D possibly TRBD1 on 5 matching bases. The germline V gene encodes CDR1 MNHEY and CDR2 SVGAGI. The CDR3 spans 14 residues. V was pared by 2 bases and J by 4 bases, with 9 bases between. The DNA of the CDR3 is TGTGCCAGCAGTTACCGGGGGATGGGAAACACCATATATTTT. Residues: CASSYRGMGNTIYF.

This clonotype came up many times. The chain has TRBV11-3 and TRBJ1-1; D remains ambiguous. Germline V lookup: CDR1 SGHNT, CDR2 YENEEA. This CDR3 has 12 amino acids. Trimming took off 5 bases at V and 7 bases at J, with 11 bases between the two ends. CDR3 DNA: TGTGCCAGCAGCCATAGAGATCTTGAAGCTTTCTTT. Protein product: CASSHRDLEAFF. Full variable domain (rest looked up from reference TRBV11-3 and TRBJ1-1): EAGVVQSPRYKIIEKKQPVAFWCNPISGHNTLYWYLQNLGQGPELLIRYENEEAVDDSQLPKDRFSAERLKGVDSTLKIQPAELGDSAVYLCASSHRDLEAFFGQGTRLTVV.

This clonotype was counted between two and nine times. CDR3 bases: TGTGCCAGCTCACCTGGACAGCCCAATGAGCAGTTCTTC. Translated, it gives CASSPGQPNEQFF. This chain joins TRBV18 and TRBJ2-1; TRBD1 might be the D (6 bases). This CDR3 region has 13 residues. CDR1 is KGHSH, CDR2 LQKENI, per germline. V dropped 3 bases and J dropped 6 bases, with 9 bases sitting between them.

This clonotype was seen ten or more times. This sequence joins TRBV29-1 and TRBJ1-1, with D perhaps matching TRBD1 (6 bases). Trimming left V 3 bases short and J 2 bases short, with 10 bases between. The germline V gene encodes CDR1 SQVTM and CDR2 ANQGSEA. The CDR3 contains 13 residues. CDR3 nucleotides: TGCAGCGTTGACAGGGGTTCTAACACTGAAGCTTTCTTT. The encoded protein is CSVDRGSNTEAFF. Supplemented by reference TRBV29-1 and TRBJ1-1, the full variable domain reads SAVISQKPSRDICQRGTSLTIQCQVDSQVTMMFWYRQQPGQSLTLIATANQGSEATYESGFVIDKFPISRPNLTFSTLTVSNMSPEDSSIYLCSVDRGSNTEAFFGQGTRLTVV.

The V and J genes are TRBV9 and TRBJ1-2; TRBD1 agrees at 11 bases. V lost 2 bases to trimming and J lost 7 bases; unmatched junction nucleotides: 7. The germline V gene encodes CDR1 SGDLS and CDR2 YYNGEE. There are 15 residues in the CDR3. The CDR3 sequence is CASSVGQGARGGYTF. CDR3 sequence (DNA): TGTGCCAGCAGCGTTGGACAGGGGGCGCGAGGTGGCTACACCTTC.

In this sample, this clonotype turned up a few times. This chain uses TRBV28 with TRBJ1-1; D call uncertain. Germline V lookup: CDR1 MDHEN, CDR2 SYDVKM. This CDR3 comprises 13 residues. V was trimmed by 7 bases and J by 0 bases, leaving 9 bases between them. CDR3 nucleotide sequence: TGTGCCAGCACCCCCATCATGAACACTGAAGCTTTCTTT. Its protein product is CASTPIMNTEAFF.

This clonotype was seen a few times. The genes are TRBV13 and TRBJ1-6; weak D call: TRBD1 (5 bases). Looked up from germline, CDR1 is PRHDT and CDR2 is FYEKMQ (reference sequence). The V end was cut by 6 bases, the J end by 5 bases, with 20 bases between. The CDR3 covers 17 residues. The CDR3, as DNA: TGTGCCAGCAGGGTTAATTCGGGGACGAGAAATAATTCACCCCTCCACTTT. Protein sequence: CASRVNSGTRNNSPLHF. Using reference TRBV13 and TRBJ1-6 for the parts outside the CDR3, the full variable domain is AAGVIQSPRHLIKEKRETATLKCYPIPRHDTVYWYQQGPGQDPQFLISFYEKMQSDKGSIPDRFSAQQFSDYHSELNMSSLELGDSALYFCASRVNSGTRNNSPLHFGNGTRLTVT.

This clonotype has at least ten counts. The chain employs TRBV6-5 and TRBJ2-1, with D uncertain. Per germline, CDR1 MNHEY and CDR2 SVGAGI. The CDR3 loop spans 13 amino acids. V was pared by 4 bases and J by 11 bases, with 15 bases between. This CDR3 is CASSLDAVTQQFF. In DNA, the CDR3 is TGTGCCAGCAGTTTGGACGCCGTCACGCAGCAGTTCTTC.

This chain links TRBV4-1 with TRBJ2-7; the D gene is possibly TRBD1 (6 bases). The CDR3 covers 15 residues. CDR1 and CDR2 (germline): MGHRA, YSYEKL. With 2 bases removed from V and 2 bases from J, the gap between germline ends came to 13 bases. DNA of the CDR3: TGCGCCAGCAGCCAAATCAGCGGACAGACCTACGAGCAGTACTTC. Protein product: CASSQISGQTYEQYF.

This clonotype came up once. CDR3 region: CASTWWAKGETQYF. CDR3 bases: TGTGCCAGCACTTGGTGGGCTAAAGGGGAGACCCAGTACTTC. The rearrangement uses TRBV2 and TRBJ2-5; the D is unclear. V lost 7 bases to trimming and J lost 5 bases, with 17 bases between them. This CDR3 spans 14 amino acids. CDR1 SNHLY and CDR2 FYNNEI come from the germline V gene.

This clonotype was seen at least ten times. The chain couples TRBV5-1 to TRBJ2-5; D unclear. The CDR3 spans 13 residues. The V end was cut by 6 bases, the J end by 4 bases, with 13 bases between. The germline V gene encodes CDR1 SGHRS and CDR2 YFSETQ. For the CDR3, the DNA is TGCGCCAGCATGGGCTTCCCAGGAGAGACCCAGTACTTC. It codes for CASMGFPGETQYF.

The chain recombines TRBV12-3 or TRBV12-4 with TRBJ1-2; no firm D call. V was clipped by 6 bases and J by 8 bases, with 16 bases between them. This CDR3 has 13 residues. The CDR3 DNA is TGTGCCAGCAGCTCCTCTGGGAGGGAAGGCTACACCTTC. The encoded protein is CASSSSGREGYTF.

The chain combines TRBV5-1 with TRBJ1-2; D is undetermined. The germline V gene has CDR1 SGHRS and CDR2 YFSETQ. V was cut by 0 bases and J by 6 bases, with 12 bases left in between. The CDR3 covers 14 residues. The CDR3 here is CASSLVPGSDGYTF. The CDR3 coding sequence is TGCGCCAGCAGCTTGGTCCCGGGGTCGGATGGCTACACCTTC. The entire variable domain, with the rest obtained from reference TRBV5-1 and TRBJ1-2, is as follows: KAGVTQTPRYLIKTRGQQVTLSCSPISGHRSVSWYQQTPGQGLQFLFEYFSETQRNKGNFPGRFSGRQFSNSRSEMNVSTLELGDSALYLCASSLVPGSDGYTFGSGTRLTVV.

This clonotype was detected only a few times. The CDR3 loop is CASSQRAAGELFF. CDR3 bases: TGTGCCAGCAGCCAAAGGGCGGCCGGGGAGCTGTTTTTT. The V gene is TRBV3-1, the J gene TRBJ2-2; D unclear. The length of the CDR3 is 13 residues. Germline V CDR1 and CDR2: LGHDT, YNNKEL (reference sequence). Trimming stripped 2 bases from V and 6 bases from J, with 7 bases between.

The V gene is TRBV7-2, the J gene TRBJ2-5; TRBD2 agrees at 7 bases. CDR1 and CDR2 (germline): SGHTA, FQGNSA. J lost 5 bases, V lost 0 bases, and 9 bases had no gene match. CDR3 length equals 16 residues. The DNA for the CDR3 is TGTGCCAGCAGCTTAGCCCCAAGCGGGGCTCGCGAGACCCAGTACTTC. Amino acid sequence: CASSLAPSGARETQYF.

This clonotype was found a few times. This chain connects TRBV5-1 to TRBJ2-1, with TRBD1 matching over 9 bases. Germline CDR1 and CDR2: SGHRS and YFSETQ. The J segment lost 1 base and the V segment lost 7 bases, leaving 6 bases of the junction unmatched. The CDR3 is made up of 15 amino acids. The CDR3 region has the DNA TGCGCCAGCTCCCGGACAGGGGTTTCCTACAATGAGCAGTTCTTC. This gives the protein CASSRTGVSYNEQFF.

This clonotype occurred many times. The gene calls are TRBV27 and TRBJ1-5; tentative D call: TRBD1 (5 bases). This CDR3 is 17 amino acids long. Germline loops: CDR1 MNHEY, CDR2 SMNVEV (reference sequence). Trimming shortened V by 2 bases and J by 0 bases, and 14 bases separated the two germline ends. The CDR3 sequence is CASSLGAGIYSNQPQHF. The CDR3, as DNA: TGTGCCAGCAGTTTAGGGGCAGGTATATATAGCAATCAGCCCCAGCATTTT.